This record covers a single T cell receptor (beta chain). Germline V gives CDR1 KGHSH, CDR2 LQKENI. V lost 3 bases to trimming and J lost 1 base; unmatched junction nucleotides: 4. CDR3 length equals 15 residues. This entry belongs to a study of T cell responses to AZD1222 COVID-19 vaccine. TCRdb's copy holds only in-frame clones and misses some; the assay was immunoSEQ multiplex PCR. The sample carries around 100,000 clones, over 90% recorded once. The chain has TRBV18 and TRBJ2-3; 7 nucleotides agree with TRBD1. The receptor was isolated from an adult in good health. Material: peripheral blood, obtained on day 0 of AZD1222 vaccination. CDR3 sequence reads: CASSPRGMGTDTQYF. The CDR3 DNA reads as TGTGCCAGCTCACCCAGGGGGATGGGCACAGATACGCAGTATTTT.